The clone carrying this T cell receptor (beta chain) was found once. Its specificity is unknown. Treatment here: oral pan-JAK inhibitor, 5-10 mg twice daily. Collection of lesional scalp punch biopsies and peripheral blood was performed in alopecia areata patients. The junction had 5 bases not matched to a gene; V was cut back by 6 bases and J by 5 bases. Germline V gene sequence: CDR1 ENHRY, CDR2 SYGVKD. CDR3 length: 13 amino acids. It was cDNA, reverse transcribed from extracted RNA, that served as the sequencing template. Using immunoSEQ multiplex PCR, the repertoire was profiled, and TCRdb retains in-frame clones only, with some absent. The repertoire holds more than 200,000 clones, with 64% as singletons. These data belong to a study of CD8+ T cells in alopecia areata. Across the study: A regimen of oral tofacitinib, 5 to 10 mg twice daily, was given to treated patients.

Study-wide points: Both scalp clonality and the expanded CD8+ clones among the top 100 showed a significant decrease with tofacitinib.

The source was CD4+ T cells sorted from blood, collected at week 4, from a patient treated with tofacitinib. This sequence originates from a human donor with alopecia areata. V and J are TRBV10-3 and TRBJ2-5; 8 bases are shared with TRBD1. CDR3 loop: CAIRGQGSETQYF. The CDR3 DNA sequence: TGTGCCATCAGAGGACAGGGTTCGGAGACCCAGTACTTC.